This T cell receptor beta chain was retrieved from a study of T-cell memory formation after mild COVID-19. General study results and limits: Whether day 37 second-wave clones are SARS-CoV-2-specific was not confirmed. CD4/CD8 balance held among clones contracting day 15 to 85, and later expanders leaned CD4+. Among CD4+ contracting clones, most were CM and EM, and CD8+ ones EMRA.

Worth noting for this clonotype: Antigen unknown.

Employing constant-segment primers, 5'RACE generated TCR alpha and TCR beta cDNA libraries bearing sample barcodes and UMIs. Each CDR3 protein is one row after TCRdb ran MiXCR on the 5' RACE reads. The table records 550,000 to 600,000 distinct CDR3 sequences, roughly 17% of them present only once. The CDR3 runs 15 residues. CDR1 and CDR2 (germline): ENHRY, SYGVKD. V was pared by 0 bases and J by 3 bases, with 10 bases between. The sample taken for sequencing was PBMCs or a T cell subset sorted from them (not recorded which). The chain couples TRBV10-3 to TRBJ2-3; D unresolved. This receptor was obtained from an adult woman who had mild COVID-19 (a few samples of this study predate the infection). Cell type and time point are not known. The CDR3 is CAISESATVTDTQYF. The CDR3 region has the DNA TGTGCCATCAGTGAGTCGGCAACCGTAACAGATACGCAGTATTTT.